This T cell receptor (beta chain) was sequenced for a study of T cell repertoires in cytomegalovirus infection. This clonotype was seen repeatedly, ten times or more. Its antigen is as yet unknown. V was pared by 8 bases and J by 0 bases, with 17 bases between. Germline assignment: CDR1 ENHRY and CDR2 SYGVKD. The CDR3 runs 15 residues. From the reads, TCRdb called clonotypes with MiXCR, one entry per CDR3 protein. The data hold 700,000 to 950,000 distinct CDR3 sequences, with roughly 33% observed a single time. The material sequenced was cultured CD8+ T cells from PBMCs, taken from culture after CMV antigen stimulation. The chain has TRBV10-3 and TRBJ2-7; D is perhaps TRBD1 (5 bases). The sequence was collected from a human donor in good health (CMV status not recorded). Some clones in this sample may be carry-over from other donors' samples. CDR3 in DNA: TGTGCCATCTTGACAGTGAGTTCCAGCTCCTACGAGCAGTACTTC. This translates into CAILTVSSSSYEQYF.